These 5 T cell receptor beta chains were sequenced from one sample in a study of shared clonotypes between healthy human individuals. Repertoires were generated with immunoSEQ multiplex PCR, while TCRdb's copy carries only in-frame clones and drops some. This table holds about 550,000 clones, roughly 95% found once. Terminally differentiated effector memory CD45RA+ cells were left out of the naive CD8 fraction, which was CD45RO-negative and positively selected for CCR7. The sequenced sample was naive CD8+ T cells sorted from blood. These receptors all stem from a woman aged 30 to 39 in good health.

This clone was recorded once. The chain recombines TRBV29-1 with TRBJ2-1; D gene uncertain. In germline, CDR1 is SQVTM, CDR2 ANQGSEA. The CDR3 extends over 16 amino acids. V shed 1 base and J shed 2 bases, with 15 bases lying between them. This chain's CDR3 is CSVEGQAESTYNEQFF. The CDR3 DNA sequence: TGCAGCGTTGAAGGGCAGGCGGAATCAACCTACAATGAGCAGTTCTTC.

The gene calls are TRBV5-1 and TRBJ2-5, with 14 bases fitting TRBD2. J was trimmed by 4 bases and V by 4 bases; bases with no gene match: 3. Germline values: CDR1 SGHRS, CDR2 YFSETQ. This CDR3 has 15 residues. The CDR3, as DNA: TGCGCCAGCAGCGCGGGGACTAGCGGGAGAGAGACCCAGTACTTC. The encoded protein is CASSAGTSGRETQYF.

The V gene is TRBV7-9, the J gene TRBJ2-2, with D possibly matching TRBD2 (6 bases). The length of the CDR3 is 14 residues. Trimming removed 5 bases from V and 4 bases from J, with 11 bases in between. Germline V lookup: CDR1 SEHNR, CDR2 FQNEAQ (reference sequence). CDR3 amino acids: CASSRRVGTGELFF. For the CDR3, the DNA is TGTGCCAGCAGCAGGAGGGTTGGCACCGGGGAGCTGTTTTTT.

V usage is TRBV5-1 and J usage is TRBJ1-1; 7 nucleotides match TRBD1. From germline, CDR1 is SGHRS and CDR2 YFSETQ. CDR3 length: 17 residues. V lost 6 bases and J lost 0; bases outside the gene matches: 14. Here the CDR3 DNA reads TGCGCCAGCACAGAATGGACAGGCCTTTCTATGAACACTGAAGCTTTCTTT. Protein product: CASTEWTGLSMNTEAFF. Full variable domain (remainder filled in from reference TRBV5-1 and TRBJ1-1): KAGVTQTPRYLIKTRGQQVTLSCSPISGHRSVSWYQQTPGQGLQFLFEYFSETQRNKGNFPGRFSGRQFSNSRSEMNVSTLELGDSALYLCASTEWTGLSMNTEAFFGQGTRLTVV.

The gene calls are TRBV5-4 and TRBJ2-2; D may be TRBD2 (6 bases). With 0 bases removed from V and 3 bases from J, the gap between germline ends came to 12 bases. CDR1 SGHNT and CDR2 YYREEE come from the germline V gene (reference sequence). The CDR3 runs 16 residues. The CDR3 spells CASSLGPGGDTGELFF. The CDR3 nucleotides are TGTGCCAGCAGCTTGGGGCCCGGAGGGGACACCGGGGAGCTGTTTTTT.